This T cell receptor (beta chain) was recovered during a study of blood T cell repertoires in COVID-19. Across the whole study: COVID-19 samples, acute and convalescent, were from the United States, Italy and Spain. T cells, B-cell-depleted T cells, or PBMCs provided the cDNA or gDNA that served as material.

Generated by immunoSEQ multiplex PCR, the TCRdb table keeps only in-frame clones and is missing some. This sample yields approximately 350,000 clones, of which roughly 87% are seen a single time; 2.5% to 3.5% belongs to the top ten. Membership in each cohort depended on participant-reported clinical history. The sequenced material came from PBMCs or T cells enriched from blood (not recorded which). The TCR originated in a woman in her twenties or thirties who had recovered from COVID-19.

The CDR3, as DNA: TGTGCCAGCAGTTTCCCGGGTCGGGAGACCCAGTACTTC. As protein: CASSFPGRETQYF. This chain links TRBV5-6 with TRBJ2-5; no reliable D call. Germline lookup yields CDR1 SGHDT and CDR2 YYEEEE. With 5 bases removed from V and 5 bases from J, the gap between germline ends came to 13 bases. There are 13 residues in the CDR3.